What follows describes a single TCR beta chain. No antigen is known for it. Sequenced by immunoSEQ multiplex PCR; TCRdb stores in-frame clones only, minus some. Found here are under 150,000 clones, 70% to 90% of them singletons; the top ten hold 6.5% to 8.5%. The CDR3 runs 16 residues. Germline CDR1 SNHLY, CDR2 FYNNEI. With 6 bases removed from V and 6 bases from J, the gap between germline ends came to 22 bases. The source of the sample is a study of T cell responses to AZD1222 COVID-19 vaccine. Study-level findings and limits: Targeting of unmutated variant regions was reportedly seen in nearly half of spike-specific TCRs. Clonal diversity was possibly underestimated, and the donors were mostly white British, with more females. Once two AZD1222 doses were given, Spike-specific TCR breadth and depth went up. Only six or seven AZD1222 recipients were seropositive at baseline.

This chain links TRBV2 with TRBJ2-3, with D possibly TRBD2 on 6 matching bases. The sequence was collected from an adult who received the MenACWY meningococcal vaccine as a control. The starting material was peripheral blood, obtained 28 days after the second dose of the MenACWY control vaccine. CDR3 nucleotides: TGTGCCAGCAGGGGGCCCGGCGGGGCCCGGGGGGATACGCAGTATTTT. Its protein is CASRGPGGARGDTQYF.